Given below is one T cell receptor (beta chain) in context. The antigen is unknown. This sample is drawn from a study of cytomegalovirus exposure and HLA in healthy donors. Study-wide context: Samples from HLA-typed donors yielded approximately 80 million unique TCRs in an early data release.

With 60 Vbeta and 13 Jbeta primers, the PCR was carried out. Produced via immunoSEQ multiplex PCR; TCRdb's table is partial and in-frame only. The sample holds under 250,000 clones; over 65% are singletons and the top ten take 1% to 1.5%. Study observations and caveats: Earlier analysis yielded a pattern in which most TCR beta V segments were productive about 90% or about 30% of the time. An observed cluster of highly shared sequence variants was recorded as a likely sequencing artifact. When the data were analyzed later, several of the most significant clusters appeared to be linked to common viral pathogens.

Trimming took 11 bases from V and 4 from J, leaving 18 bases between them. The CDR3 is made up of 14 amino acids. Germline-derived CDR1 and CDR2 are SGHDN and FVKESK. The rearrangement links TRBV14 to TRBJ1-5, with no clear D. This receptor was obtained from a human donor in good health. Input material: PBMCs. The CDR3 bases are TGTGCCGGTGCCTGGGGAGAAGGAAATCAGCCCCAGCATTTT. This codes for CAGAWGEGNQPQHF.